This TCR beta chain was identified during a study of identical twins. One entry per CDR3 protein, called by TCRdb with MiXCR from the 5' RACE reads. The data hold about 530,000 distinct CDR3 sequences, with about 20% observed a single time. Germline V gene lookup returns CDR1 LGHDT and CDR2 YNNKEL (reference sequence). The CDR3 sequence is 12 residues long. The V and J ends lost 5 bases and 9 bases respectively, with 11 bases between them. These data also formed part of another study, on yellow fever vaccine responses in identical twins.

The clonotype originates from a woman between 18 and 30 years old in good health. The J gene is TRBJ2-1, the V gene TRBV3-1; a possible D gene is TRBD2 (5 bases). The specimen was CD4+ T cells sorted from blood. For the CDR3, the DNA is TGTGCCAGCAGCGCTACTAGAAGTGAGCAGTTCTTC. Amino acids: CASSATRSEQFF.